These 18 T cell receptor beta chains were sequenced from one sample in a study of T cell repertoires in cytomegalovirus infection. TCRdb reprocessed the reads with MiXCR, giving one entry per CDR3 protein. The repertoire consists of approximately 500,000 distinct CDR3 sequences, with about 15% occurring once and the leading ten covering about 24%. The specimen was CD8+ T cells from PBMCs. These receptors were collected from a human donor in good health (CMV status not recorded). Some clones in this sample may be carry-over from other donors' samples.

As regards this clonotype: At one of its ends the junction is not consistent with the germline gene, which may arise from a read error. Written as DNA, the CDR3 is TGTGCCAGCAGCCGAGGGCCGGGACTGCAAGAGAACCAGTACTTC. As protein: CASSRGPGLQENQYF. This chain connects TRBV11-3 to TRBJ2-5, with a possible D match to TRBD2 (6 bases). The CDR3 loop spans 15 amino acids. The germline gives CDR1 SGHNT, CDR2 YENEEA.

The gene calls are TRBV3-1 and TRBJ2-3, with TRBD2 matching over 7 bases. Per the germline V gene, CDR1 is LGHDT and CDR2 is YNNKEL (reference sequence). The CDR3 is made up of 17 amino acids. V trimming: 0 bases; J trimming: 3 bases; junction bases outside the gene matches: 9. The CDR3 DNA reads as TGTGCCAGCAGCCAAGAAGGAGCTGGGGGAGGGACAGATACGCAGTATTTT. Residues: CASSQEGAGGGTDTQYF.

CDR3 bases: TGTGCCAGCAGCTTCAGGGCAGGTAGTGAAAAACTGTTTTTT. As protein: CASSFRAGSEKLFF. The chain carries TRBV7-2 and TRBJ1-4; TRBD1 is a possible D gene (5 bases). The V gene lost 3 bases and the J gene lost 7 bases, with 12 bases spanning the gap. Germline CDR1 and CDR2: SGHTA and FQGNSA. This CDR3 has 14 amino acids.

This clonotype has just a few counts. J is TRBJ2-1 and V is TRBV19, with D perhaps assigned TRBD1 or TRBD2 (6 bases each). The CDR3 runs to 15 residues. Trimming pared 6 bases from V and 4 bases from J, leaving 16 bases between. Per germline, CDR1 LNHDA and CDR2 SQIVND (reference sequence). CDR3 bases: TGTGCCAGTAGGGACTCGGGGGCGGATTACAATGAGCAGTTCTTC. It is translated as CASRDSGADYNEQFF. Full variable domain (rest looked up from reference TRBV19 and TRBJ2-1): DGGITQSPKYLFRKEGQNVTLSCEQNLNHDAMYWYRQDPGQGLRLIYYSQIVNDFQKGDIAEGYSVSREKKESFPLTVTSAQKNPTAFYLCASRDSGADYNEQFFGPGTRLTVL.

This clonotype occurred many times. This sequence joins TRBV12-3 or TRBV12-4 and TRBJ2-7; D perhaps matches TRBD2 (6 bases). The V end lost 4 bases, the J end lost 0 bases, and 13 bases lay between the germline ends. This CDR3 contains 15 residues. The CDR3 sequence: CASSYGTPSSYEQYF. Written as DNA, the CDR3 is TGTGCCAGCAGTTACGGGACTCCGAGCTCCTACGAGCAGTACTTC.

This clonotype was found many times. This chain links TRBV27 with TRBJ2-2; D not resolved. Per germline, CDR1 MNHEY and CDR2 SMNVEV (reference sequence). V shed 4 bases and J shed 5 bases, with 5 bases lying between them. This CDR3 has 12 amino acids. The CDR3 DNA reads TGTGCCAGCAGTTCCCCTACCGGGGAGCTGTTTTTT. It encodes CASSSPTGELFF.

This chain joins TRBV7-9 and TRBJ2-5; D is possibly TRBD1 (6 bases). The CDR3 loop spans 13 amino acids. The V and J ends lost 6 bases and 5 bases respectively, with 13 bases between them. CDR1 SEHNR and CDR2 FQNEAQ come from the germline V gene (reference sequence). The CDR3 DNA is TGTGCCAGCAGAGCCAGGGGAAAGGAGACCCAGTACTTC. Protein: CASRARGKETQYF. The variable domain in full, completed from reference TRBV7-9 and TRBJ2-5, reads DTGVSQNPRHKITKRGQNVTFRCDPISEHNRLYWYRQTLGQGPEFLTYFQNEAQLEKSRLLSDRFSAERPKGSFSTLEIQRTEQGDSAMYLCASRARGKETQYFGPGTRLLVL.

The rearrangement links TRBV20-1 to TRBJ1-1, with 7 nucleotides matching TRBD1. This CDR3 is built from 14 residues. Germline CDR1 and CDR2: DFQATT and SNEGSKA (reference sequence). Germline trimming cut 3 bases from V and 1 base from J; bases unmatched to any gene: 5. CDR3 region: CSARDRSGNTEAFF. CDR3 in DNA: TGCAGTGCTAGGGACAGGAGTGGGAACACTGAAGCTTTCTTT.

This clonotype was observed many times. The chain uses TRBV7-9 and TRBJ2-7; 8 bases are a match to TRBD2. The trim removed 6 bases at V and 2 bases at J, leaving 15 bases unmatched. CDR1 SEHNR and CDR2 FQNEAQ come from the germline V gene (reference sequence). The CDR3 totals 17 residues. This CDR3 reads CASSSLGGTSGTYEQYF. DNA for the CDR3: TGTGCCAGCAGTTCCCTGGGGGGAACTAGCGGAACCTACGAGCAGTACTTC.

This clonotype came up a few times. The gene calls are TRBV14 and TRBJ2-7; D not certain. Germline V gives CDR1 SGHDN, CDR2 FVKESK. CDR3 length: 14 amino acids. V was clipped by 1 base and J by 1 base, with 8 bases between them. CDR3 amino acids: CASSQVKMSYEQYF. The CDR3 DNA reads TGTGCCAGCAGCCAAGTCAAGATGTCCTACGAGCAGTACTTC.

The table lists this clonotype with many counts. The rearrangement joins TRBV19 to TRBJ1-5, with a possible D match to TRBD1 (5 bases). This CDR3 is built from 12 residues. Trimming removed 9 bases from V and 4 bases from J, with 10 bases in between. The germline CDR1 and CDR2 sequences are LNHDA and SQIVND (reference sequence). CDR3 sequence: CASSGGNQPQHF. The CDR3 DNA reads TGTGCCAGCAGTGGGGGGAATCAGCCCCAGCATTTT.

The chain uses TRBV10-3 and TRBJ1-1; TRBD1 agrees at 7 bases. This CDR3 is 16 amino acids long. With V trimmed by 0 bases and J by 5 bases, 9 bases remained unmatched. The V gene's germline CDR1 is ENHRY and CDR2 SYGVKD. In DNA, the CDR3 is TGTGCCATCAGTGAGTCAAATGCAGGGGGACAGACTGAAGCTTTCTTT. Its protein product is CAISESNAGGQTEAFF.

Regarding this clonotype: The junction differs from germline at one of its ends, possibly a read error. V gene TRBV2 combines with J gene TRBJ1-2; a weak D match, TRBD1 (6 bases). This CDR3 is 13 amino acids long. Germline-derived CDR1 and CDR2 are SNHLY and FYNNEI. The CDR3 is CVSSGRTGYGYTF. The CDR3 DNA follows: TGTGTCAGCAGTGGCCGAACAGGGTACGGCTACACCTTC.

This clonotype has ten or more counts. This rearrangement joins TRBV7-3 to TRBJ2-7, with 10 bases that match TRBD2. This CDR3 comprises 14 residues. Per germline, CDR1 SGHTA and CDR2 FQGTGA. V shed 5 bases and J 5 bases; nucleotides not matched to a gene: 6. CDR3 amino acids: CASSPIGTSDEQYF. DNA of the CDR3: TGTGCCAGCAGCCCGATCGGGACTAGCGACGAGCAGTACTTC.

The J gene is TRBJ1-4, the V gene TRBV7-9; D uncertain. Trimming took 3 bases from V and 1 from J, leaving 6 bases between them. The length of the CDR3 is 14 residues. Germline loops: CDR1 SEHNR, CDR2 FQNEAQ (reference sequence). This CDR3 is CASSFPGTNEKLFF. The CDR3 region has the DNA TGTGCCAGCAGCTTTCCGGGAACTAATGAAAAACTGTTTTTT.

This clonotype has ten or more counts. The CDR3 sequence: CASSSDRGRRNEQFF. Written as DNA, the CDR3 is TGTGCCAGCAGCTCGGACAGGGGGCGCAGGAATGAGCAGTTCTTC. The chain has TRBV7-6 and TRBJ2-1; 11 bases map to TRBD1. Trimming removed 4 bases from V and 7 bases from J; junction bases left unmatched: 6. CDR3 length: 15 residues. In germline, CDR1 is SGHVS, CDR2 FNYEAQ.

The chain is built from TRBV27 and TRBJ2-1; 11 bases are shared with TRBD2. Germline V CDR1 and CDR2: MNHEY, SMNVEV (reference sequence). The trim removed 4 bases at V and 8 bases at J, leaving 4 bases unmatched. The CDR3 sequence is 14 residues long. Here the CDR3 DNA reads TGTGCCAGCAGTTCCGGGACTAGCGGATATGAGCAGTTCTTC. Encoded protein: CASSSGTSGYEQFF.

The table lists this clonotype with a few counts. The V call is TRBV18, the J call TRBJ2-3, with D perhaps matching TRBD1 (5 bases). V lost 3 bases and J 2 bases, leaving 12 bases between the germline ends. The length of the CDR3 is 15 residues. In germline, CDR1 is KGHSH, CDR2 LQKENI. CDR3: CASSPGQQSTDTQYF. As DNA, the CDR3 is TGTGCCAGCTCACCGGGGCAGCAATCCACAGATACGCAGTATTTT.